The 20 T cell receptor beta chains reported below all come from one sample, sequenced in a study of OX40 agonist ivuxolimab in advanced cancers. The protocol was immunoSEQ multiplex PCR, while the TCRdb copy is restricted to in-frame clones and leaves out a portion. The repertoire holds around 71,000 clones, with about 78% as singletons. The sample consisted of CD4+ or CD8+ T cells sorted from blood, taken in a trial of the OX40 agonist ivuxolimab. Receptors originate from an adult with an advanced solid tumor such as melanoma, head and neck, liver or kidney cancer.

Remarks on this clone: Mismatch with germline at one junction end may stem from a read error. The chain couples TRBV28 to TRBJ2-1; no definite D call. CDR1 MDHEN and CDR2 SYDVKM come from the germline V gene. The length of the CDR3 is 11 residues. CDR3 in amino acids: CASSLYPLVIF. CDR3 sequence (DNA): TGTGCCAGCAGTTTATACCCCCTCGTGATCTTC. Full variable domain (rest looked up from reference TRBV28 and TRBJ2-1): DVKVTQSSRYLVKRTGEKVFLECVQDMDHENMFWYRQDPGLGLRLIYFSYDVKMKEKGDIPEGYSVSREKKERFSLILESASTNQTSMYLCASSLYPLVIFGPGTRLTVL.

This clone appeared a few times. The chain employs TRBV6-6 and TRBJ2-3; weak D call: TRBD2 (5 bases). Germline CDR1 and CDR2: MNHNY and SVGAGI (reference sequence). Trimming took off 6 bases at V and 9 bases at J, with 13 bases between the two ends. The CDR3 is 12 residues long. Written as DNA, the CDR3 is TGTGCCAGCAGCTCGACTATGGACACGCAGTATTTT. Protein sequence: CASSSTMDTQYF.

The CDR3: CASSRNRGNYGYTF. In DNA form, the CDR3 reads TGTGCCAGCAGCCGCAACAGGGGAAACTATGGCTACACCTTC. This rearrangement joins TRBV5-8 to TRBJ1-2; 7 nucleotides match TRBD1. The CDR3 is 14 amino acids. The trim removed 4 bases at V and 2 bases at J, leaving 5 bases unmatched. Germline loops: CDR1 SGHTS, CDR2 YDEGEE.

This rearrangement joins TRBV5-1 to TRBJ1-4, with D hard to call. The CDR3 contains 15 residues. Germline CDR1 and CDR2: SGHRS and YFSETQ. The germline V and J ends were trimmed by 0 bases and 0 bases, with 6 bases remaining between them. The CDR3: CASSLGPATNEKLFF. CDR3 nucleotides: TGCGCCAGCAGCTTGGGTCCTGCAACTAATGAAAAACTGTTTTTT.

The V gene is TRBV30, the J gene TRBJ2-1; TRBD2 is a possible D gene (7 bases). V dropped 1 base and J dropped 10 bases, with 17 bases sitting between them. Germline CDR1 is GTSNPN and CDR2 is SVGIG (reference sequence). The length of the CDR3 is 14 residues. The CDR3 nucleotides read TGTGCCTGGAGTGAGGGGGGGATCCGGGAGGAGCAGTTCTTC. This codes for CAWSEGGIREEQFF.

The gene calls are TRBV2 and TRBJ2-1, with 8 bases aligning to TRBD1. In germline, CDR1 is SNHLY, CDR2 FYNNEI. J gave up 4 bases and V 2 bases, and 4 bases lay outside the gene matches. This CDR3 is built from 15 residues. CDR3 in DNA: TGTGCCAGCAGTGAACAGGGGGCCCTGTACAATGAGCAGTTCTTC. Its protein product is CASSEQGALYNEQFF.

The count of this clone is one. CDR3 DNA: TGTGCCAGCAGTTATAGGGGTGGGGATCAGCCCCAGCATTTT. Its protein product is CASSYRGGDQPQHF. This sequence joins TRBV27 and TRBJ1-5; possibly TRBD1 for D (5 bases). The V and J ends lost 4 bases and 5 bases respectively, with 12 bases between them. This CDR3 contains 14 residues. Germline lookup yields CDR1 MNHEY and CDR2 SMNVEV (reference sequence).

This clone occurred a few times. The chain uses TRBV6-5 and TRBJ2-1; D tentatively reads TRBD1 or TRBD2 (5 bases each). The CDR3 totals 15 residues. The V end was cut by 5 bases, the J end by 3 bases, with 14 bases between. Germline CDR1 is MNHEY and CDR2 is SVGAGI. The CDR3 loop is CASSITMRGYNEQFF. DNA of the CDR3: TGTGCCAGCAGTATTACGATGAGGGGCTACAATGAGCAGTTCTTC.

The chain is built from TRBV7-6 and TRBJ2-3; weak D call: TRBD1 (5 bases). This CDR3 has 15 amino acids. V lost 1 base and J lost 1, with 9 bases in between. Germline V gives CDR1 SGHVS, CDR2 FNYEAQ. The DNA of the CDR3 is TGTGCCAGCAGCTTAGGGACACGGCGCACAGATACGCAGTATTTT. This translates into CASSLGTRRTDTQYF.

V usage is TRBV7-9 and J usage is TRBJ1-4; maybe TRBD1 (6 bases). Germline loops: CDR1 SEHNR, CDR2 FQNEAQ (reference sequence). This CDR3 is built from 17 residues. V lost 3 bases and J 0 bases, leaving 14 bases between the germline ends. CDR3 sequence reads: CASSFGRQAATNEKLFF. For the CDR3, the DNA is TGTGCCAGCAGCTTTGGGAGACAGGCTGCAACTAATGAAAAACTGTTTTTT.

This chain uses TRBV27 with TRBJ1-2; the D gene is possibly TRBD1 (5 bases). The V gene's germline CDR1 is MNHEY and CDR2 SMNVEV (reference sequence). Deletions cut 5 bases from V and 4 bases from J, with 14 bases between. This CDR3 spans 14 amino acids. This chain's CDR3 is CASSEGTASYGYTF. In DNA form, the CDR3 reads TGTGCCAGCAGTGAGGGGACGGCTTCCTATGGCTACACCTTC.

The chain employs TRBV5-1 and TRBJ2-5, with 9 bases aligning to TRBD2. Germline V lookup: CDR1 SGHRS, CDR2 YFSETQ. This CDR3 region has 22 residues. Germline trimming cut 1 base from V and 1 base from J; bases unmatched to any gene: 23. The CDR3 sequence: CASSLSVGGRARIASAQETQYF. The CDR3 DNA follows: TGCGCCAGCAGCTTGAGTGTTGGCGGGAGGGCTCGAATCGCCTCGGCCCAAGAGACCCAGTACTTC.

This rearrangement joins TRBV7-9 to TRBJ1-5; D is unresolved. This CDR3 has 15 residues. The germline gives CDR1 SEHNR, CDR2 FQNEAQ (reference sequence). The V end was cut by 5 bases, the J end by 4 bases, with 15 bases between. The CDR3 nucleotides read TGTGCCAGCAGCGTTGGGTTAGGGCGAAATCAGCCCCAGCATTTT. Its translation: CASSVGLGRNQPQHF. The variable domain in full, with the rest retrieved from reference TRBV7-9 and TRBJ1-5, is DTGVSQNPRHKITKRGQNVTFRCDPISEHNRLYWYRQTLGQGPEFLTYFQNEAQLEKSRLLSDRFSAERPKGSFSTLEIQRTEQGDSAMYLCASSVGLGRNQPQHFGDGTRLSIL.

This rearrangement joins TRBV2 to TRBJ1-2, with unresolved D. Germline values: CDR1 SNHLY, CDR2 FYNNEI. Deletions cut 4 bases from V and 0 bases from J, with 12 bases between. The CDR3 is 15 amino acids. The DNA for the CDR3 is TGTGCCAGCAGTGTCTCGGAAAGGGCTAACTATGGCTACACCTTC. The encoded protein is CASSVSERANYGYTF.

V and J are TRBV7-2 and TRBJ1-6, with TRBD1 matching 9 bases. This CDR3 has 14 amino acids. From germline, CDR1 is SGHTA and CDR2 FQGNSA. J lost 10 bases, V lost 4 bases, and 5 bases had no gene match. The CDR3 spells CASSSDRGVSPLHF. CDR3 coding DNA: TGTGCCAGCAGCTCAGACAGGGGGGTCTCACCCCTCCACTTT. Together with reference TRBV7-2 and TRBJ1-6, the CDR3 gives the full variable domain: GAGVSQSPSNKVTEKGKDVELRCDPISGHTALYWYRQSLGQGLEFLIYFQGNSAPDKSGLPSDRFSAERTGGSVSTLTIQRTQQEDSAVYLCASSSDRGVSPLHFGNGTRLTVT.

The chain has TRBV6-6 and TRBJ1-6; 8 positions agree with TRBD1. Looked up from germline, CDR1 is MNHNY and CDR2 is SVGAGI (reference sequence). The CDR3 contains 14 residues. V was clipped by 6 bases and J by 7 bases; unmatched bases: 5. The CDR3 DNA is TGTGCCAGCAGCAGAGACAGGGGCAATTCACCCCTCCACTTT. It specifies CASSRDRGNSPLHF.

The rearrangement uses TRBV5-4 and TRBJ2-7; 16 bases are a match to TRBD2. Germline V lookup: CDR1 SGHNT, CDR2 YYREEE (reference sequence). V was clipped by 4 bases and J by 0 bases; unmatched bases: 10. The CDR3 has 19 residues. CDR3 sequence (DNA): TGTGCCAGCAGCCGAGGATTGGGACTAGCGGGGGGGAGCTCCTACGAGCAGTACTTC. Encoded protein: CASSRGLGLAGGSSYEQYF.

The J gene is TRBJ2-1, the V gene TRBV7-8, with 14 bases fitting TRBD2. The CDR3 extends over 20 amino acids. CDR1 and CDR2 from the germline V gene are SGHVS and FQNEAQ. The V segment lost 4 bases and the J segment 7 bases; nucleotides outside the gene matches: 18. In DNA, the CDR3 is TGTGCCAGCAGCTCCCTAGAAGTCAGACTAGCGGGAGGGCCGAAAAATGAGCAGTTCTTC. This encodes CASSSLEVRLAGGPKNEQFF.

This clone qualifies as large (0.1 to 1%). This chain uses TRBV27 with TRBJ1-1, with D tentatively TRBD1 (6 bases). The CDR3 runs 14 residues. The ends were cut back, 5 bases at V and 11 bases at J, with 21 bases in the middle. Germline CDR1 and CDR2: MNHEY and SMNVEV (reference sequence). As DNA, the CDR3 is TGTGCCAGCAGTCCCGAGGACAGTCGATTCGGGGCTTTCTTT. Its protein is CASSPEDSRFGAFF.

The CDR3 reads CASSPTRPGGRTEAFF. The CDR3 DNA sequence: TGTGCCAGCTCACCCACACGACCGGGGGGAAGAACTGAAGCTTTCTTT. The V and J genes are TRBV18 and TRBJ1-1, with a possible D match to TRBD1 (5 bases). Between the trimmed V and J ends, which lost 3 bases and 5 bases, there was a span of 19 bases. The V gene's germline CDR1 is KGHSH and CDR2 LQKENI. The CDR3 length is 16 residues.